These T cell receptor beta chains were read from a single sample in a study of tumour-infiltrating T cells in Burkitt lymphoma. Clones were sequenced by immunoSEQ multiplex PCR, and TCRdb holds only the in-frame ones, with some missing. The sample lists approximately 2,800 clones; 76% were seen once. Sequencing input: tumor tissue. The receptors stem from a human donor with diffuse large B-cell lymphoma. Both conserved end residues are part of each CDR3. D genes are given only for firm matches. Clone size is shown for a subset of rows, as once, few, many or a class of expanded clone.

v_gene: TRBV9
d_gene: NA
j_gene: TRBJ1-1
abundance: NA
CDR3nt: TGTGCCAGCGGCGAAACAGTGAACACTGAAGCTTTCTTT
CDR3aa: CASGETVNTEAFF

v_gene: TRBV4-3
d_gene: NA
j_gene: TRBJ2-3
abundance: NA
CDR3nt: TGCGCCAGCAGCCAAGGGGGGGCAGGGGACACAGATACGCAGTATTTT
CDR3aa: CASSQGGAGDTDTQYF

v_gene: TRBV4-1
d_gene: NA
j_gene: TRBJ2-7
abundance: NA
CDR3nt: TGCGCCAGCAGCCAAGATCTTGGGGGGAGCTACGAGCAGTACTTC
CDR3aa: CASSQDLGGSYEQYF

v_gene: TRBV29-1
d_gene: NA
j_gene: TRBJ1-2
abundance: NA
CDR3nt: TGCAGCGTTGAAGATCAAAGGTCAAGGATGACCTATGGCTACACCTTC
CDR3aa: CSVEDQRSRMTYGYTF

v_gene: TRBV7-2
d_gene: NA
j_gene: TRBJ1-1
abundance: few
CDR3nt: TGTGCCAGCAGCTTAACAAGCGGCTCCCCTGAAGCTTTCTTT
CDR3aa: CASSLTSGSPEAFF

v_gene: TRBV7-2
d_gene: NA
j_gene: TRBJ2-1
abundance: NA
CDR3nt: TGTGCCAGCAGCTTATCCCAGGGGATCTACAATGAGCAGTTCTTC
CDR3aa: CASSLSQGIYNEQFF

v_gene: TRBV6-5
d_gene: TRBD1
j_gene: TRBJ1-2
abundance: NA
CDR3nt: TGTGCCAGCAGCTACACCGGGACAGGGGGCGGCTACACCTTC
CDR3aa: CASSYTGTGGGYTF

v_gene: TRBV18
d_gene: NA
j_gene: TRBJ2-3
abundance: NA
CDR3nt: TGTGCCAGCTCACCTGGGACCGCTAGCACAGATACGCAGTATTTT
CDR3aa: CASSPGTASTDTQYF

v_gene: TRBV7-2
d_gene: TRBD1
j_gene: TRBJ2-1
abundance: NA
CDR3nt: TGTGCCAGCAGCTTAGCCTCCGGGACAGGGTTTCATGAGCAGTTCTTC
CDR3aa: CASSLASGTGFHEQFF

v_gene: TRBV20-1
d_gene: TRBD1
j_gene: TRBJ1-6
abundance: NA
CDR3nt: TGCAGTGCTAGAGATGGACAGGGTTTTCACTTT
CDR3aa: CSARDGQGFHF

v_gene: TRBV27
d_gene: NA
j_gene: TRBJ2-2
abundance: NA
CDR3nt: TGTGCCAGCAGGAACAGCTACATGAACACCGGGGAGCTGTTTTTT
CDR3aa: CASRNSYMNTGELFF

v_gene: TRBV29-1
d_gene: NA
j_gene: TRBJ1-1
abundance: NA
CDR3nt: TGCAGCGTTGATCACCCCCCTCGAACTGAAGCTTTCTTT
CDR3aa: CSVDHPPRTEAFF

v_gene: TRBV19
d_gene: TRBD1
j_gene: TRBJ1-4
abundance: NA
CDR3nt: TGTGCCAGTAACAAGCGGACAGGGCTCGATGAAAAACTGTTTTTT
CDR3aa: CASNKRTGLDEKLFF

v_gene: TRBV27
d_gene: TRBD1
j_gene: TRBJ1-4
abundance: NA
CDR3nt: TGTGCCAGCAGGAGAGGGACAGGGTATGAAAAACTGTTTTTT
CDR3aa: CASRRGTGYEKLFF

v_gene: TRBV5-6
d_gene: NA
j_gene: TRBJ2-7
abundance: NA
CDR3nt: TGTGCCAGCAGCCCGGGGGCCTACGAGCAGTACTTC
CDR3aa: CASSPGAYEQYF

v_gene: TRBV9
d_gene: NA
j_gene: TRBJ1-5
abundance: NA
CDR3nt: TGTGCCAGCAGCGTAGATGGTGGGGGTACTCAGCCCCAGCATTTT
CDR3aa: CASSVDGGGTQPQHF

v_gene: TRBV9
d_gene: NA
j_gene: TRBJ2-3
abundance: NA
CDR3nt: TGTGCCAGCAACTCACAGGGCTCCGCCACAGATACGCAGTATTTT
CDR3aa: CASNSQGSATDTQYF